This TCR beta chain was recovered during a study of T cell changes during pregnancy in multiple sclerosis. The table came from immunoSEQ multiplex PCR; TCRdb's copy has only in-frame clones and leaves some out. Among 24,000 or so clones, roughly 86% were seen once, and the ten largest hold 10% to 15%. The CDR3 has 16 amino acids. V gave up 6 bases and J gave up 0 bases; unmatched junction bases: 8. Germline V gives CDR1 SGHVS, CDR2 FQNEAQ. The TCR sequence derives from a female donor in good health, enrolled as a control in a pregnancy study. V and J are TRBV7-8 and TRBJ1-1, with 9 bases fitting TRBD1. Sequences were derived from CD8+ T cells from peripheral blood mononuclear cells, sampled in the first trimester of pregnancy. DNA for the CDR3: TGTGCCAGCAGAAGGGGACAGGGATACTTGAACACTGAAGCTTTCTTT. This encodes CASRRGQGYLNTEAFF.